Included here is one TCR beta chain sequence, with context. Self-reported history from a screening survey and questionnaire set each donor's cohort. Recovery among Cohort 3 donors was established by two negative PCRs, clearance, or symptom resolution. The CDR3 loop spans 15 amino acids. Deletions cut 0 bases from V and 2 bases from J, with 11 bases between. Germline V gene sequence: CDR1 SGDLS, CDR2 YYNGEE. This record comes from a study of blood T cell repertoires in COVID-19. As for the study in general: The United States, Italy and Spain supplied acute and convalescent COVID-19 samples. Nucleic acid was either cDNA or gDNA, and it came from T cells, B-cell-depleted T cells, or PBMCs.

Method: immunoSEQ multiplex PCR; TCRdb's copy keeps in-frame clones and lacks some. The table shows approximately 160,000 clones, with approximately 79% occurring only once. Specimen: PBMCs or T cells enriched from blood (not recorded which). The TCR originated in a man aged 45-65 years who had recovered from COVID-19. The gene calls are TRBV9 and TRBJ1-2; the D gene is possibly TRBD1 (5 bases). Written as DNA, the CDR3 is TGTGCCAGCAGCGTAGGGGGAGGGGCAAACTATGGCTACACCTTC. Protein product: CASSVGGGANYGYTF. The variable domain in full, with the rest retrieved from reference TRBV9 and TRBJ1-2, is DSGVTQTPKHLITATGQRVTLRCSPRSGDLSVYWYQQSLDQGLQFLIQYYNGEERAKGNILERFSAQQFPDLHSELNLSSLELGDSALYFCASSVGGGANYGYTFGSGTRLTVV.